In this sample, the clone carrying this T cell receptor beta chain turned up many times. Its antigen is unknown. The data originate from a study of T-cell reconstitution after alpha-beta-depleted transplantation in children. Deletions cut 6 bases from V and 8 bases from J, with 7 bases between. The CDR3 consists of 10 residues. Study conclusions and caveats: From newly produced T cells came most of the T-cell counts and diversity one year after transplant. Recipient T cells and thymic progenitors that survived were the source of the high TCRbeta diversity seen at day 60 in some patients.

Unique molecular identifiers were incorporated during preparation of the TCRbeta library. TCRdb redid the calling of the PCR reads with MiXCR, one entry per CDR3 protein. Seen here are roughly 160,000 distinct CDR3 sequences, 11% observed once, and the top ten hold roughly an eighth. Sequencing used PBMCs, obtained before TCRalphabeta/CD19-depleted stem cell transplant. The genes are TRBV12-3 or TRBV12-4 and TRBJ1-1, with D uncertain. This sequence originates from a boy aged 2 to 10 with acute myeloid leukemia, due to receive a stem cell transplant. Written as DNA, the CDR3 is TGTGCCAGCAGCTCGAAGGAAGCTTTCTTT. Translating gives CASSSKEAFF.